A selection of T cell receptor beta chains follows, all from one sample in a study of blood T cell repertoires in COVID-19. TCRdb keeps only in-frame clones here, not all; method: immunoSEQ multiplex PCR. The data show under 150,000 clones, 80% seen once. Sequencing input: peripheral blood. Receptors were obtained from a woman in her fifties or sixties with acute or convalescent COVID-19. Each CDR3 is given with its conserved first and last residue. D genes are given only for firm matches. Expanded clones are given a class, and other clones once, few, many or no size at all.

CDR3nt	CDR3aa	v_gene	abundance	j_gene	d_gene
TGTGCCAGCCTGGGGGGAGGTCATGGCTACACCTTC	CASLGGGHGYTF	TRBV3-1/TRBV3-2	NA	TRBJ1-2	NA
TGTGCCAGCAGTGAAGGTCGCTATGGCTACACCTTC	CASSEGRYGYTF	TRBV2	once	TRBJ1-2	NA
TGCGCCAGCAGCCGGGACAGCCATCAGCCCCAGCATTTT	CASSRDSHQPQHF	TRBV5-1	few	TRBJ1-5	TRBD1
TGTGCCAGCAGCCTGAAGGACAGGGAGAATGAAAAACTGTTTTTT	CASSLKDRENEKLFF	TRBV7-9	NA	TRBJ1-4	TRBD1
TGTGCCAGCAGTTACGGGGCAGCTAATCAGCCCCAGCATTTT	CASSYGAANQPQHF	TRBV6-6	few	TRBJ1-5	NA
TGTGCCAGCAGCCCCTGGGGGGACAGGGGATACGAGCAGTACTTC	CASSPWGDRGYEQYF	TRBV7-2	NA	TRBJ2-7	TRBD1
TGTGCCTGGAGTTGGACAGGGATTAATTCACCCCTCCACTTT	CAWSWTGINSPLHF	TRBV30	once	TRBJ1-6	TRBD1
TGTGCCAGCAGCGTAGGCTCAGACCCCCGTCAGGGTACGCAGTATTTT	CASSVGSDPRQGTQYF	TRBV9	NA	TRBJ2-3	NA
TGTGCCAGCAGTCAACAACAGACTAAAGCTTTCTTT	CASSQQQTKAFF	TRBV28	NA	TRBJ1-1	NA
TGTGCCAGCAGTTACTCGGGAGCGGGCGCGATATACGAGCAGTACTTC	CASSYSGAGAIYEQYF	TRBV6-5	NA	TRBJ2-7	NA
TGTGCCAGCAGTGATGGGGGGAGACGCGAGCAGTTCTTC	CASSDGGRREQFF	TRBV2	NA	TRBJ2-1	NA
TGTGCCAGTACGAGCCGTCACGTCGGTGAAAAACTGTTTTTT	CASTSRHVGEKLFF	TRBV19	NA	TRBJ1-4	NA
TGCGCCAGCAGCGAAGACAGGGGGCTGAACACTGAAGCTTTCTTT	CASSEDRGLNTEAFF	TRBV4-3	NA	TRBJ1-1	TRBD1
TGTGCCAGCAGCCTAACGGGACAGGGGAGAGAAGCTTTCTTT	CASSLTGQGREAFF	TRBV7-8	NA	TRBJ1-1	TRBD1
TGTGCCAGCAGTGCCGGCTGGGGCGGCAATCAGCCCCAGCATTTT	CASSAGWGGNQPQHF	TRBV6-2/TRBV6-3	NA	TRBJ1-5	NA